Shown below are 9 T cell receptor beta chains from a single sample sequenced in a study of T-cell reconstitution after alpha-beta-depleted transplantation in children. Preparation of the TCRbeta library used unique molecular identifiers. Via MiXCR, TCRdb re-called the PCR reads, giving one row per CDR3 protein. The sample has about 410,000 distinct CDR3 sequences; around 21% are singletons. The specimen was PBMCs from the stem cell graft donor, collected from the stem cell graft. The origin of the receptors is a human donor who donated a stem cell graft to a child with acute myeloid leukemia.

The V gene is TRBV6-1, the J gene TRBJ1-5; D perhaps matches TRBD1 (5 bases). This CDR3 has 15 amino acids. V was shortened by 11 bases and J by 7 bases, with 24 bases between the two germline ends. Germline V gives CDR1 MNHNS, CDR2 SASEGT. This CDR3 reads CACNRGRRGGQPQHF. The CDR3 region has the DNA TGTGCCTGCAATAGAGGAAGACGGGGCGGGCAGCCCCAGCATTTT.

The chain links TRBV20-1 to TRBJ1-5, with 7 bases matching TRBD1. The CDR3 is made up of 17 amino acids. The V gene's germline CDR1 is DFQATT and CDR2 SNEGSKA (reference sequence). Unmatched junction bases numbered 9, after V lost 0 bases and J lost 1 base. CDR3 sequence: CSARDRLRQGSNQPQHF. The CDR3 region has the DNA TGCAGTGCTAGAGATCGTTTGAGACAGGGAAGCAATCAGCCCCAGCATTTT.

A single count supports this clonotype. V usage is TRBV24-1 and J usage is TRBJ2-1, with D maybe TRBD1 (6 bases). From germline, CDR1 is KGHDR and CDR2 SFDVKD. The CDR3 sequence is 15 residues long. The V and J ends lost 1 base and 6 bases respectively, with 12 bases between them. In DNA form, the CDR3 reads TGTGCCACCAGTGATTTCGGGACAAGGGCCAATGAGCAGTTCTTC. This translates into CATSDFGTRANEQFF.

CDR3 residues: CAIRDSGDEQYF. The CDR3 DNA sequence: TGTGCCATCCGGGACAGCGGCGACGAGCAGTACTTC. The chain is built from TRBV10-3 and TRBJ2-7; 7 nucleotides match TRBD1. Trimming cost V 8 bases and J 5 bases; bases outside gene matches: 6. The CDR3 contains 12 residues. The V gene's germline CDR1 is ENHRY and CDR2 SYGVKD.

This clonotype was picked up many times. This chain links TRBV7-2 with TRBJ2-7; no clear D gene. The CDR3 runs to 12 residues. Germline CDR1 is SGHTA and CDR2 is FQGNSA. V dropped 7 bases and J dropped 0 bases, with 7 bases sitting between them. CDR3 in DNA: TGTGCCAGCACCTCCCTCTCCTACGAGCAGTACTTC. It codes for CASTSLSYEQYF.

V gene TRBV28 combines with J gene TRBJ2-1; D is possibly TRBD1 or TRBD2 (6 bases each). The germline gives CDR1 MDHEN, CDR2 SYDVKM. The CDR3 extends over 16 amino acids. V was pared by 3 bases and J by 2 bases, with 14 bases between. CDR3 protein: CASSFLGGGAYNEQFF. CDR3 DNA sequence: TGTGCCAGCAGTTTTCTTGGAGGGGGAGCCTACAATGAGCAGTTCTTC.

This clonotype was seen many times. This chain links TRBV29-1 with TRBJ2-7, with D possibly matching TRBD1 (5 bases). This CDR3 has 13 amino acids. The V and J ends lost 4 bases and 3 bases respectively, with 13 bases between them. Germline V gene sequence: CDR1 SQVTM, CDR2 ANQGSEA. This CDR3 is CSVAQGPDYEQYF. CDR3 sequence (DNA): TGCAGCGTTGCCCAGGGTCCGGACTACGAGCAGTACTTC.

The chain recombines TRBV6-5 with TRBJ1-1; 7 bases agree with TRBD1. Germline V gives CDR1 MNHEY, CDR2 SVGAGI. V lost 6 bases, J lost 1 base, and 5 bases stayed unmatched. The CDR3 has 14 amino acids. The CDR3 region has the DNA TGTGCCAGCAGGTACAGGGGAGGGAACACTGAAGCTTTCTTT. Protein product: CASRYRGGNTEAFF.

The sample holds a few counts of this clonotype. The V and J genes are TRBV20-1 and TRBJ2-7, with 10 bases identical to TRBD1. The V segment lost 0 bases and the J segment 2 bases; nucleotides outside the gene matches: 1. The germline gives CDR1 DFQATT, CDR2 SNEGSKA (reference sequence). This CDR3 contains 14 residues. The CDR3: CSARETGGPYEQYF. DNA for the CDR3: TGCAGTGCTAGAGAGACAGGGGGCCCCTACGAGCAGTACTTC.